This TCR beta chain came from a study of early T cells in non-severe SARS-CoV-2 infection. V lost 0 bases and J lost 1, with 14 bases in between. The CDR3 loop spans 16 amino acids. Germline V gene sequence: CDR1 SGHNT, CDR2 YYREEE (reference sequence). TCRdb reprocessed the 5' RACE reads with MiXCR, giving one entry per CDR3 protein. The sample holds about 110,000 distinct CDR3 sequences, approximately 12% seen once. Sequencing used whole blood, obtained at baseline. The V gene is TRBV5-4, the J gene TRBJ2-7; the D is unclear. The sequence was obtained from an adult who was a healthcare worker with PCR-confirmed SARS-CoV-2 infection or an uninfected control (not recorded which). CDR3 region: CASSLDVAAPSYEQYF. The CDR3 bases are TGTGCCAGCAGCTTGGACGTAGCAGCCCCTTCCTACGAGCAGTACTTC.